Presented here are 16 T cell receptor beta chains from one specimen sequenced in a study of T cell responses to AZD1222 COVID-19 vaccine. Data came from immunoSEQ multiplex PCR; TCRdb stores just in-frame clones and leaves some out. The sample contains over 50,000 clones, around 81% of which appear only once. This material consisted of peripheral blood, taken 28 days after the second AZD1222 dose. The source is an adult who received the AZD1222 COVID-19 vaccine.

The chain joins TRBV7-9 to TRBJ1-2; 10 positions match TRBD1. Germline CDR1 reads SEHNR; CDR2 reads FQNEAQ (reference sequence). This CDR3 contains 14 residues. V was clipped by 1 base and J by 4 bases; unmatched bases: 0. This CDR3 reads CASSLGTGGYGYTF. The CDR3 DNA is TGTGCCAGCAGCTTAGGGACAGGGGGCTATGGCTACACCTTC.

CDR3 DNA: TGTGCCAGTAGCGCCTCTTCGGGCCTCACGACCCAGTACTTC. Its translation: CASSASSGLTTQYF. This rearrangement joins TRBV19 to TRBJ2-5; D is uncertain. Per the germline V gene, CDR1 is LNHDA and CDR2 is SQIVND (reference sequence). The CDR3 extends over 14 amino acids. V was trimmed by 6 bases and J by 7 bases, leaving 18 bases between them.

This clone was seen more than once but under ten times. The chain is built from TRBV7-2 and TRBJ1-4; the D gene is possibly TRBD1 (5 bases). The germline V gene has CDR1 SGHTA and CDR2 FQGNSA. The ends were cut back, 1 base at V and 8 bases at J, with 8 bases in the middle. The CDR3 is made up of 13 amino acids. DNA for the CDR3: TGTGCCAGCAGCTTAGGGGGACGCGAAAAACTGTTTTTT. Translated, it gives CASSLGGREKLFF. Combining the CDR3 with reference TRBV7-2 and TRBJ1-4 gives the whole variable domain GAGVSQSPSNKVTEKGKDVELRCDPISGHTALYWYRQSLGQGLEFLIYFQGNSAPDKSGLPSDRFSAERTGGSVSTLTIQRTQQEDSAVYLCASSLGGREKLFFGSGTQLSVL.

CDR3 loop: CASSLRTNEQFF. CDR3 nucleotide sequence: TGTGCCAGCAGCTTACGAACAAATGAGCAGTTCTTC. The gene calls are TRBV9 and TRBJ2-1; D is unresolved. The CDR3 runs 12 residues. V was cut by 4 bases and J by 7 bases, with 9 bases left in between. CDR1 is SGDLS and CDR2 is YYNGEE in the germline V gene. The complete variable domain, with remaining parts taken from reference TRBV9 and TRBJ2-1, reads DSGVTQTPKHLITATGQRVTLRCSPRSGDLSVYWYQQSLDQGLQFLIQYYNGEERAKGNILERFSAQQFPDLHSELNLSSLELGDSALYFCASSLRTNEQFFGPGTRLTVL.

This rearrangement joins TRBV19 to TRBJ1-1; D is ambiguous. With 9 bases removed from V and 4 bases from J, the gap between germline ends came to 18 bases. The CDR3 covers 14 residues. CDR1 is LNHDA and CDR2 is SQIVND in the germline V gene (reference sequence). CDR3 bases: TGTGCCAGCATAGCTCTCACCCCGAGCACTGAAGCTTTCTTT. Encoded protein: CASIALTPSTEAFF.

The gene calls are TRBV10-3 and TRBJ1-2, with D unclear. CDR1 ENHRY and CDR2 SYGVKD come from the germline V gene. The CDR3 contains 16 residues. Trimming took off 0 bases at V and 0 bases at J, with 11 bases between the two ends. The CDR3 DNA reads TGTGCCATCAGTGAGTCGATTTCAGGAACTAACTATGGCTACACCTTC. Translation: CAISESISGTNYGYTF.

The genes are TRBV5-5 and TRBJ2-1; 7 nucleotides align to TRBD1. The V and J ends lost 6 bases and 8 bases, in that order; junction bases with no gene match: 5. Germline CDR1 is SGHKS and CDR2 is YYEKEE (reference sequence). This CDR3 region has 12 residues. The CDR3 DNA follows: TGTGCCAGCACCTTTACAGGGGATGAGCAGTTCTTC. Its translation: CASTFTGDEQFF.

This clone was seen only a few times. The chain couples TRBV30 to TRBJ2-3, with 7 bases that match TRBD2. The germline gives CDR1 GTSNPN, CDR2 SVGIG (reference sequence). After removal of 4 bases from V and 10 bases from J, the junction contained 8 bases not matched to a gene. The CDR3 consists of 12 residues. CDR3: CAWTLGGRSQYF. As DNA, the CDR3 is TGTGCCTGGACCCTGGGAGGGCGGTCGCAGTATTTT. Drawing the rest from reference TRBV30 and TRBJ2-3, the complete variable domain is SQTIHQWPATLVQPVGSPLSLECTVEGTSNPNLYWYRQAAGRGLQLLFYSVGIGQISSEVPQNLSASRPQDRQFILSSKKLLLSDSGFYLCAWTLGGRSQYFGPGTRLTVL.

The chain employs TRBV14 and TRBJ1-1, with a weak D call TRBD1 (5 bases). CDR1 and CDR2 (germline): SGHDN, FVKESK. The CDR3 spans 14 residues. With 1 base removed from V and 11 bases from J, the gap between germline ends came to 17 bases. This CDR3 reads CASSQGDRTLEAFF. The CDR3 DNA sequence: TGTGCCAGCAGCCAAGGGGACCGGACGCTGGAGGCTTTCTTT.

The chain links TRBV11-2 to TRBJ1-4, with TRBD1 as a possible D gene (5 bases). Trimming cost V 3 bases and J 8 bases, with 10 bases left between them. Germline V gene data show CDR1 as SGHAT and CDR2 as FQNNGV. The CDR3 runs to 13 residues. CDR3 protein: CASSFSQGEKLFF. CDR3 nucleotide sequence: TGTGCCAGCAGCTTTAGCCAGGGCGAAAAACTGTTTTTT.

This chain connects TRBV25-1 to TRBJ1-1; weak D call: TRBD1 (5 bases). CDR1 is MGHDK, CDR2 SYGVNS, per germline. The CDR3 sequence is 13 residues long. V was clipped by 4 bases and J by 7 bases, with 13 bases between them. The CDR3 reads CASSVTAGFEAFF. The CDR3 nucleotides are TGTGCCAGCAGTGTTACGGCAGGGTTTGAAGCTTTCTTT.

This clone showed up just once. J is TRBJ2-2 and V is TRBV30; D is tentatively TRBD1 or TRBD2 (7 bases each). The CDR3 totals 14 residues. Germline assignment: CDR1 GTSNPN and CDR2 SVGIG (reference sequence). Trimming removed 4 bases at V and 5 bases at J, with 14 bases between. The CDR3 reads CAWNREGQTGELFF. The CDR3, as DNA: TGTGCCTGGAACAGGGAGGGACAGACCGGGGAGCTGTTTTTT. The full variable domain, with the rest looked up from reference TRBV30 and TRBJ2-2, is SQTIHQWPATLVQPVGSPLSLECTVEGTSNPNLYWYRQAAGRGLQLLFYSVGIGQISSEVPQNLSASRPQDRQFILSSKKLLLSDSGFYLCAWNREGQTGELFFGEGSRLTVL.

The V call is TRBV19, the J call TRBJ2-7, with 10 bases matching TRBD1. The CDR3 totals 14 residues. Looked up from germline, CDR1 is LNHDA and CDR2 is SQIVND (reference sequence). The ends lost 8 bases at V and 4 bases at J; junction bases unmatched: 8. CDR3: CASGRDRGTYEQYF. The CDR3 DNA follows: TGTGCCAGTGGCCGGGACAGGGGAACGTACGAGCAGTACTTC.

The chain joins TRBV14 to TRBJ2-5, with D unresolved. Germline V gene lookup returns CDR1 SGHDN and CDR2 FVKESK. This CDR3 is built from 13 residues. The V and J ends lost 4 bases and 5 bases respectively, with 11 bases between them. The CDR3 reads CASSLRYWETQYF. The CDR3 region has the DNA TGTGCCAGCAGCCTTAGATACTGGGAGACCCAGTACTTC.

The genes are TRBV27 and TRBJ2-1; 15 bases line up with TRBD2. This CDR3 region has 14 residues. The germline V gene has CDR1 MNHEY and CDR2 SMNVEV (reference sequence). V gave up 7 bases and J gave up 6 bases; unmatched junction bases: 1. In nucleotides, the CDR3 is TGTGCCAGCACGGGACTAGCGGGAGGCAATGAGCAGTTCTTC. This sequence encodes CASTGLAGGNEQFF.

This chain connects TRBV28 to TRBJ1-1; tentative D call: TRBD1 (6 bases). Germline V gene lookup returns CDR1 MDHEN and CDR2 SYDVKM. V lost 10 bases and J lost 6, with 18 bases in between. CDR3 length equals 13 residues. The CDR3 coding sequence is TGTGCCACCCTTGGAGGGGGTAGAGCTGAAGCTTTCTTT. Residues: CATLGGGRAEAFF. The full variable domain, in which reference TRBV28 and TRBJ1-1 provide the parts outside the CDR3, is DVKVTQSSRYLVKRTGEKVFLECVQDMDHENMFWYRQDPGLGLRLIYFSYDVKMKEKGDIPEGYSVSREKKERFSLILESASTNQTSMYLCATLGGGRAEAFFGQGTRLTVV.